This T cell receptor (beta chain) comes out of a study of shared clonotypes between healthy human individuals. Genomic DNA of every subset was divided equally among multiple immunoSEQ plates. TCRdb's table, derived via immunoSEQ multiplex PCR, lists solely in-frame clones and lacks some. This repertoire shows about 1.4 million clones, more than 95% found once; its top ten account for approximately 1.1%. Looked up from germline, CDR1 is WNHNN and CDR2 is SYGVQD (reference sequence). The germline V and J ends were trimmed by 0 bases and 2 bases, with 6 bases remaining between them. This CDR3 comprises 14 residues.

The chain has TRBV10-1 and TRBJ2-3; D is undetermined. The sequenced material came from naive CD4+ T cells sorted from blood. Documented subset: CD45RA+ positively selected. The clonotype was recovered from a man aged 25-45 years in good health. CDR3 amino acids: CASSESPLTDTQYF. The CDR3 DNA follows: TGCGCCAGCAGTGAGTCTCCCCTCACAGATACGCAGTATTTT.